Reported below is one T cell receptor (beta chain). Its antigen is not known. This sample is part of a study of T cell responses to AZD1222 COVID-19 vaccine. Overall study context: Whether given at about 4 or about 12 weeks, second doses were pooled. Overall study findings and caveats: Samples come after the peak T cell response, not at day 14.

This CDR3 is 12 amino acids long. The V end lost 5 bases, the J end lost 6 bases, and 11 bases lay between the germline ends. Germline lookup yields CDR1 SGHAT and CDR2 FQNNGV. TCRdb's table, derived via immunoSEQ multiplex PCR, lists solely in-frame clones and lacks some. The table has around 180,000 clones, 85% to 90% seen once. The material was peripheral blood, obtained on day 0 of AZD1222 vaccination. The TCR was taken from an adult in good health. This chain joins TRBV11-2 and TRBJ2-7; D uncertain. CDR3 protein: CASSPLEVEQYF. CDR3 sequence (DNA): TGTGCCAGCAGCCCCCTCGAGGTCGAGCAGTACTTC.